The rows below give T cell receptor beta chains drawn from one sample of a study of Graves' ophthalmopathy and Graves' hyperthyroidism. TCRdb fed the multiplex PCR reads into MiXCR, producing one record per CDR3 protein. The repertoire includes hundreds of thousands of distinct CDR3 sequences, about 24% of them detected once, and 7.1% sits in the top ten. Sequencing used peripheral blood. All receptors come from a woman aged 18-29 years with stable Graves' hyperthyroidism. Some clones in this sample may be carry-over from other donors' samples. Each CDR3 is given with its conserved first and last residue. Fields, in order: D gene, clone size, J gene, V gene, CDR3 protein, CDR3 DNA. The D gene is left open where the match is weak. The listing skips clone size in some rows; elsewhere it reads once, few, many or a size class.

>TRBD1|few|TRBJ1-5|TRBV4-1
CASSQSQTGLGNQPQHF
TGCGCCAGCAGTCAGAGCCAGACAGGGTTGGGCAATCAGCCCCAGCATTTT
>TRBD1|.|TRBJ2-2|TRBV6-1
CASSPPGQGRTGELFF
TGTGCCAGCAGTCCACCCGGACAGGGAAGGACCGGGGAGCTGTTTTTT
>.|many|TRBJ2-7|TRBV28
CASSLKTTPSYEQYF
TGTGCCAGCAGTTTGAAAACAACCCCTTCCTACGAGCAGTACTTC
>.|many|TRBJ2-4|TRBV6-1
CASRPGGSKNIQYF
TGTGCCAGCAGGCCCGGGGGCTCCAAAAACATTCAGTACTTC
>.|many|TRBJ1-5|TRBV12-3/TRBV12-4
CASSLTRGGNQPQHF
TGTGCCAGCAGCTTGACGAGGGGGGGCAATCAGCCCCAGCATTTT
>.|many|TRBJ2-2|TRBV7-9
CASTQGAQTAGELFF
TGTGCCAGCACCCAAGGGGCACAGACGGCCGGGGAGCTGTTTTTT
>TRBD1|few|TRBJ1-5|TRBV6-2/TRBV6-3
CASSKSTGVGNQPQHF
TGTGCCAGCAGTAAATCGACAGGGGTTGGCAATCAGCCCCAGCATTTT
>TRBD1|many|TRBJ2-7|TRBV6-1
CASIHTGGGYEQYF
TGTGCCAGCATACATACAGGGGGCGGCTACGAGCAGTACTTC
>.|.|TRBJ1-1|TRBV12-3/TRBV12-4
CASSLAAAAEAFF
TGTGCCAGCAGTTTAGCGGCGGCGGCTGAGGCTTTCTTT
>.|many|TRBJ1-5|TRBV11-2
CASSLDYGHYQPQHF
TGTGCCAGCAGCTTAGACTACGGACACTATCAGCCCCAGCATTTT
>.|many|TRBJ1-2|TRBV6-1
CATRWGRYGYTF
TGTGCCACCCGGTGGGGAAGGTATGGCTACACCTTC
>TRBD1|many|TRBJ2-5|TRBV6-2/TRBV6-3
CASSYLGQGQETQYF
TGTGCCAGCAGTTACCTTGGACAGGGACAAGAGACCCAGTACTTC
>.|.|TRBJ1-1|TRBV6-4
CASAQGAEAFF
TGTGCCAGTGCCCAGGGAGCTGAAGCTTTCTTT
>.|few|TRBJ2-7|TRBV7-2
CASSLDPVGEQYF
TGTGCCAGCAGCTTAGACCCGGTGGGCGAGCAGTACTTC
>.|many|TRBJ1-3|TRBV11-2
CATYGPAGNTIYF
TGTGCCACCTACGGACCAGCTGGAAACACCATATATTTT
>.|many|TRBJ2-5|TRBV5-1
CASSGGEIRETQYF
TGCGCCAGCAGCGGGGGAGAGATTAGGGAGACCCAGTACTTC
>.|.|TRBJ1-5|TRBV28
CASSQSNNQPQHF
TGTGCCAGCAGTCAGTCGAACAATCAGCCCCAGCATTTT
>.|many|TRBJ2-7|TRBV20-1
CSATPGGGGSYEQYF
TGCAGTGCCACCCCAGGGGGCGGGGGCTCCTACGAGCAGTACTTC
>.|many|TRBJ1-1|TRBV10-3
CAISDEGLNTEAFF
TGTGCCATCAGTGATGAAGGACTGAACACTGAAGCTTTCTTT
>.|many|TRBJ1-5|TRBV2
CASSLQDSSNQPQHF
TGTGCCAGCAGCTTACAGGACTCTAGCAATCAGCCCCAGCATTTT
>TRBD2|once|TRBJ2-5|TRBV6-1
CASALGLAGSQYF
TGTGCCAGCGCCCTGGGACTAGCGGGGAGCCAGTACTTC
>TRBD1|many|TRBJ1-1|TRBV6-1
CASRGRDRDFEAFF
TGTGCCAGCAGAGGAAGGGACAGGGATTTTGAAGCTTTCTTT
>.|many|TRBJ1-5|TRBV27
CASSLGTRSQPQHF
TGTGCCAGCAGTTTGGGGACCAGAAGTCAGCCCCAGCATTTT
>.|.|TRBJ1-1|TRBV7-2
CASSFGVTTEAFF
TGTGCCAGCAGCTTTGGAGTGACCACTGAAGCTTTCTTT